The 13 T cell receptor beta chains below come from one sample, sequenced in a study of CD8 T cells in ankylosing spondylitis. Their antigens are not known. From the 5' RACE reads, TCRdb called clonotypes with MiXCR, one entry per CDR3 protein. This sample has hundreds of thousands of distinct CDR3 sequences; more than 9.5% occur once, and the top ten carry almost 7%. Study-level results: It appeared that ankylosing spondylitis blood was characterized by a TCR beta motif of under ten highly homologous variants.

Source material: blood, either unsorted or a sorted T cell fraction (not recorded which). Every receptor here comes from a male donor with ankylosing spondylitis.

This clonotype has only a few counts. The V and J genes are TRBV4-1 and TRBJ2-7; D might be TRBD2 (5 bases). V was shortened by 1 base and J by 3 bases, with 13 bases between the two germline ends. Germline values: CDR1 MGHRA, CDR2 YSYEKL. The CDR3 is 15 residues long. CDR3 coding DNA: TGCGCCAGCAGCCAAGGATGGGAAGACTACTACGAGCAGTACGTC. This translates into CASSQGWEDYYEQYV.

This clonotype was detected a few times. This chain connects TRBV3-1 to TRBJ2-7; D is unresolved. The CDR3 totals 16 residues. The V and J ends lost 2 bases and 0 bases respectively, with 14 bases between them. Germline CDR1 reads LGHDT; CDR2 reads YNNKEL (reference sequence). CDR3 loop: CASSQFGDHSSYEQYF. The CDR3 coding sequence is TGTGCCAGCAGCCAATTTGGTGACCACAGCTCCTACGAGCAGTACTTC.

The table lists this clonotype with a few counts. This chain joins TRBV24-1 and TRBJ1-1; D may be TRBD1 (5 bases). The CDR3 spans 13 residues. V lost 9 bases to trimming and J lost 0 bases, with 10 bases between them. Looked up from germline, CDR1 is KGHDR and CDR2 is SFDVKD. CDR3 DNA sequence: TGTGCCACCTCCCCGGGGGTGAACACTGAAGCTTTCTTT. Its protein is CATSPGVNTEAFF.

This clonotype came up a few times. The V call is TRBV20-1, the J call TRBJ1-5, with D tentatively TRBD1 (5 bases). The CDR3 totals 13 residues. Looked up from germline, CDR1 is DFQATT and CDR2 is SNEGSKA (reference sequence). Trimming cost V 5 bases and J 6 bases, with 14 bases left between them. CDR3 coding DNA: TGCAGTGCTCCTCCAGGGTTAACTCAGCCCCAGCATTTT. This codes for CSAPPGLTQPQHF.

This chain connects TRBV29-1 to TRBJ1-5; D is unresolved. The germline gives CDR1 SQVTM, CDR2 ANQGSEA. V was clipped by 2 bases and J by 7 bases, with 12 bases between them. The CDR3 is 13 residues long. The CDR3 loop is CSVEREVGQPQHF. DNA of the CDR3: TGCAGCGTTGAAAGGGAGGTGGGCCAGCCCCAGCATTTT.

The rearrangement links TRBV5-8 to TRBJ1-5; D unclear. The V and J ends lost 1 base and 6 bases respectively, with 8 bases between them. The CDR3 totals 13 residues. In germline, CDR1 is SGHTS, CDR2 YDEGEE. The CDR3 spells CASSLNRGQPQHF. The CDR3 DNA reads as TGTGCCAGCAGCTTGAATCGGGGTCAGCCCCAGCATTTT.

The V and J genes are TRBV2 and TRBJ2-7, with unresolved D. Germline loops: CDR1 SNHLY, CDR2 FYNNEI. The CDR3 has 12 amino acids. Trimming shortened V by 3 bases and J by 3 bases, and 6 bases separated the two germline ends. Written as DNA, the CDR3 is TGTGCCAGCAGTGATCGGGTCTACGAGCAGTACTTC. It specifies CASSDRVYEQYF.

In DNA, the CDR3 is TGTGCCAGCAGCCAGCAAAAGAGACTAGCGGGGTACAATGAGCAGTTCTTC. It encodes CASSQQKRLAGYNEQFF. This chain uses TRBV3-1 with TRBJ2-1; 11 bases line up with TRBD2. Germline lookup yields CDR1 LGHDT and CDR2 YNNKEL (reference sequence). The V segment lost 3 bases and the J segment 4 bases; nucleotides outside the gene matches: 8. The CDR3 runs 17 residues.

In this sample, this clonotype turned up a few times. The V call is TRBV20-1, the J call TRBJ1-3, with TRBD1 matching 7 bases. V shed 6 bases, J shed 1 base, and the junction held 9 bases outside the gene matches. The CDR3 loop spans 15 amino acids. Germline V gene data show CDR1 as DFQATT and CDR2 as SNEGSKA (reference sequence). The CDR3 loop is CSAWDSRGSGNTIYF. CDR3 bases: TGCAGTGCGTGGGACAGTCGAGGGTCTGGAAACACCATATATTTT.

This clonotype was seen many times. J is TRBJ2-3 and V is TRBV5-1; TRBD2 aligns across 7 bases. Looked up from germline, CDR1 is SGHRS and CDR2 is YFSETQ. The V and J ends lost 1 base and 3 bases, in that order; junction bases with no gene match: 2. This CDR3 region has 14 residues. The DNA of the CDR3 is TGCGCCAGCAGCTTGAGCGGGACGACAGATACGCAGTATTTT. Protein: CASSLSGTTDTQYF. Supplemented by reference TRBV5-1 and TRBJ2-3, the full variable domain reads KAGVTQTPRYLIKTRGQQVTLSCSPISGHRSVSWYQQTPGQGLQFLFEYFSETQRNKGNFPGRFSGRQFSNSRSEMNVSTLELGDSALYLCASSLSGTTDTQYFGPGTRLTVL.

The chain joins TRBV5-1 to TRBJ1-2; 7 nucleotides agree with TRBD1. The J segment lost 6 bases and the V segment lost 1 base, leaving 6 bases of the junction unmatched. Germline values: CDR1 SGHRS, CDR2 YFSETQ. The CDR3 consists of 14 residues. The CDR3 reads CASSLSGDRDGYTF. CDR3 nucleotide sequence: TGCGCCAGCAGCTTGAGTGGGGACAGAGATGGCTACACCTTC.

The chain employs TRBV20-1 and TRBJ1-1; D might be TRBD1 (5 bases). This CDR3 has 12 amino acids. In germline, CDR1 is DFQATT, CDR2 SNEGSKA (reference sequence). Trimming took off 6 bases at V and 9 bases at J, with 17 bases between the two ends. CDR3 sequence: CSALGPGLQAFF. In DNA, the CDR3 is TGCAGTGCCCTCGGGCCGGGGCTCCAAGCTTTCTTT.

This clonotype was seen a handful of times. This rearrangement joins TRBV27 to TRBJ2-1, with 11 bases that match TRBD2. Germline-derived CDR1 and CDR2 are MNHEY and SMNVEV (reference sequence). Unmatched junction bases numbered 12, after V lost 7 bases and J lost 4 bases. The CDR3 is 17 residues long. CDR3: CASIPRAVAGGYNEQFF. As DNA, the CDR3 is TGTGCCAGCATCCCCCGGGCCGTAGCGGGAGGGTACAATGAGCAGTTCTTC.